This T cell receptor (beta chain) was observed in a study of blood T cell repertoires in COVID-19. Study summary: Some COVID-19 samples were acute and others convalescent; all came from the United States, Italy and Spain. PBMCs, B-cell-depleted T cells, or T cells were the source of the cDNA or gDNA that made up the material.

Original analysis: Estimates of nucleated cell counts were drawn from the amplification of reference gene primers. Here immunoSEQ multiplex PCR was the method, and the copy in TCRdb shows in-frame clones only, minus some. That table furnishes V, J and clone size, whereas the DNA furnished D and trimming. This sample has about 68,000 clones; just over 85% occur once, and the top ten carry around 8.1%. CDR1 is ENHRY and CDR2 is SYGVKD in the germline V gene. V lost 6 bases and J lost 2; bases outside the gene matches: 9. The CDR3 length is 15 residues. The TCR sequence derives from a man under 40 with acute or convalescent COVID-19. Sequenced: peripheral blood. V gene TRBV10-3 combines with J gene TRBJ1-2; 7 bases are shared with TRBD1. In nucleotides, the CDR3 is TGTGCCATCAGGCCACAGGGGAGGACGAACTATGGCTACACCTTC. Its protein product is CAIRPQGRTNYGYTF.